Each of the 26 T cell receptor beta chains below was sequenced from the same sample in a study of T-cell memory formation after mild COVID-19. TCRdb called the 5' RACE reads again in MiXCR, with one record for every CDR3 protein. Of around 510,000 distinct CDR3 sequences listed, about 20% are singletons. Sequencing was done on a sample of PBMCs or a T cell subset sorted from them (not recorded which). These receptors were collected from an adult woman who had mild COVID-19 (a few samples of this study predate the infection). Cell type and time point are not known.

This clonotype was detected only once. The chain links TRBV10-3 to TRBJ1-2; tentative D call: TRBD1 (5 bases). The CDR3 has 14 residues. V was trimmed by 8 bases and J by 5 bases, leaving 18 bases between them. The germline V gene has CDR1 ENHRY and CDR2 SYGVKD. In nucleotides, the CDR3 is TGTGCCATCGGAAACCTACAGGAGTTTTATGGCTACACCTTC. Translated, it gives CAIGNLQEFYGYTF.

The chain carries TRBV9 and TRBJ2-1, with D possibly matching TRBD2 (5 bases). CDR3 size: 16 residues. V was trimmed by 4 bases and J by 0 bases, leaving 14 bases between them. The germline V gene encodes CDR1 SGDLS and CDR2 YYNGEE. CDR3 sequence (DNA): TGTGCCAGCAGCAACCCCAGCGGACTCTCCTACAATGAGCAGTTCTTC. Translating gives CASSNPSGLSYNEQFF.

This clonotype appeared a few times. The V call is TRBV5-5, the J call TRBJ2-3; D may be TRBD2 (6 bases). The CDR3 length is 13 residues. V lost 4 bases to trimming and J lost 4 bases, with 10 bases between them. Germline V CDR1 and CDR2: SGHKS, YYEKEE (reference sequence). The DNA of the CDR3 is TGTGCCAGCAGCCCGGAGGGGCCAGATACGCAGTATTTT. It yields the protein CASSPEGPDTQYF. The full variable domain, completed using reference TRBV5-5 and TRBJ2-3, is DAGVTQSPTHLIKTRGQQVTLRCSPISGHKSVSWYQQVLGQGPQFIFQYYEKEERGRGNFPDRFSARQFPNYSSELNVNALLLGDSALYLCASSPEGPDTQYFGPGTRLTVL.

Here the CDR3 reads CASSSLHLDRGRGEKLFF. The CDR3 DNA sequence: TGCGCCAGCAGCTCGCTCCATTTAGACAGGGGGCGTGGAGAAAAACTGTTTTTT. The rearrangement uses TRBV5-1 and TRBJ1-4; 10 nucleotides agree with TRBD1. The CDR3 extends over 18 amino acids. Germline CDR1 and CDR2: SGHRS and YFSETQ. With 3 bases clipped from V and 8 bases from J, the junction kept 16 bases outside the gene matches.

CDR3 in DNA: TGCGCCAGCAGCTTGGCTGGGGCACTTGAGCAGTTCTTC. Amino acids: CASSLAGALEQFF. The chain joins TRBV5-1 to TRBJ2-1, with D possibly matching TRBD1 (5 bases). The CDR3 totals 13 residues. Germline-derived CDR1 and CDR2 are SGHRS and YFSETQ. V gave up 0 bases and J gave up 9 bases, with 10 bases separating them.

V and J are TRBV5-1 and TRBJ1-2, with D maybe TRBD1 (5 bases). The CDR3 runs to 15 residues. Trimming took 0 bases from V and 4 from J, leaving 13 bases between them. Germline-derived CDR1 and CDR2 are SGHRS and YFSETQ. CDR3 sequence reads: CASSLEGPGGYGYTF. CDR3 nucleotides: TGCGCCAGCAGCTTGGAGGGGCCCGGGGGCTATGGCTACACCTTC.

The J gene is TRBJ2-2, the V gene TRBV29-1; D is ambiguous. The CDR3 totals 11 residues. V gave up 6 bases and J gave up 5 bases, with 7 bases separating them. In germline, CDR1 is SQVTM, CDR2 ANQGSEA. The CDR3 spells CSVRETGELFF. CDR3 in DNA: TGCAGCGTCCGCGAGACCGGGGAGCTGTTTTTT.

This clonotype was detected only a few times. Written as DNA, the CDR3 is TGCAGCGTTGTCCCGGGCCCGGGGAGTGAGCAGTACTTC. Translated, it gives CSVVPGPGSEQYF. The chain has TRBV29-1 and TRBJ2-7; a possible D gene is TRBD2 (5 bases). Germline V CDR1 and CDR2: SQVTM, ANQGSEA. V was trimmed by 4 bases and J by 7 bases, leaving 17 bases between them. This CDR3 has 13 amino acids.

This clonotype was found a few times. The genes are TRBV24-1 and TRBJ1-1; D gene ambiguous. V was trimmed by 7 bases and J by 1 base, leaving 9 bases between them. This CDR3 has 13 residues. Germline lookup yields CDR1 KGHDR and CDR2 SFDVKD. The CDR3 loop is CATRDAPNTEAFF. In DNA, the CDR3 is TGTGCCACCAGGGACGCCCCGAACACTGAAGCTTTCTTT.

This clonotype was seen more than once but under ten times. The rearrangement links TRBV5-5 to TRBJ1-3; 7 bases match TRBD1. The CDR3 spans 16 residues. V dropped 1 base and J dropped 0; count of bases not matched to a gene: 4. CDR1 is SGHKS and CDR2 is YYEKEE in the germline V gene (reference sequence). DNA of the CDR3: TGTGCCAGCAGCTTGTCAGGACAGGTCTCTGGAAACACCATATATTTT. It is translated as CASSLSGQVSGNTIYF.

This clonotype has a handful of counts. The J gene is TRBJ2-7, the V gene TRBV20-1; 7 bases are a match to TRBD2. The CDR3 is 14 amino acids. V dropped 1 base and J dropped 4; count of bases not matched to a gene: 7. Germline values: CDR1 DFQATT, CDR2 SNEGSKA (reference sequence). Written as DNA, the CDR3 is TGCAGTGCTAGAGTGGGAGGGTCTTTATACGAGCAGTACTTC. Its protein product is CSARVGGSLYEQYF.

The sample holds a few counts of this clonotype. The chain has TRBV7-2 and TRBJ2-3; the D gene is possibly TRBD2 (7 bases). The length of the CDR3 is 16 residues. The V end was cut by 3 bases, the J end by 1 base, with 14 bases between. Germline CDR1 is SGHTA and CDR2 is FQGNSA. The CDR3 here is CASSLHRAGGTDTQYF. CDR3 bases: TGTGCCAGCAGCTTGCACAGGGCGGGGGGCACAGATACGCAGTATTTT.

The chain has TRBV7-8 and TRBJ2-3; D is unclear. CDR1 is SGHVS and CDR2 is FQNEAQ in the germline V gene. The CDR3 length is 13 residues. Trimming removed 5 bases at V and 2 bases at J, with 8 bases between. The CDR3 sequence: CASSPINTDTQYF. CDR3 coding DNA: TGTGCCAGCAGCCCTATCAACACAGATACGCAGTATTTT.

This clonotype was counted a few times. This chain links TRBV18 with TRBJ1-2; tentatively, D is TRBD1 (6 bases). The germline CDR1 and CDR2 sequences are KGHSH and LQKENI. The CDR3 covers 14 residues. V was pared by 7 bases and J by 0 bases, with 12 bases between. The CDR3, as DNA: TGTGCCAGCTTTCGGACAGATACTAACTATGGCTACACCTTC. This encodes CASFRTDTNYGYTF.

This clonotype was detected a few times. Here the CDR3 DNA reads TGTGCCAGCAGCCTCAAAATCGGTCCTGACAAGGTCTCGAGGAAGCCTAACTATGGCTACACCTTC. This sequence encodes CASSLKIGPDKVSRKPNYGYTF. The chain couples TRBV7-8 to TRBJ1-2; no reliable D call. The CDR3 covers 22 residues. CDR1 and CDR2 (germline): SGHVS, FQNEAQ. The germline V and J ends were trimmed by 5 bases and 0 bases, with 34 bases remaining between them.

The chain combines TRBV29-1 with TRBJ2-7; TRBD2 matches 8 bases. V lost 7 bases, J lost 4 bases, and 12 bases stayed unmatched. Looked up from germline, CDR1 is SQVTM and CDR2 is ANQGSEA. This CDR3 is 14 amino acids long. The CDR3 here is CSGRIAGREYEQYF. The CDR3 DNA follows: TGCAGCGGACGGATAGCGGGACGTGAGTACGAGCAGTACTTC.

The V gene is TRBV7-7, the J gene TRBJ2-6, with TRBD1 as a possible D gene (6 bases). The CDR3 has 15 residues. V dropped 5 bases and J dropped 2 bases, with 10 bases sitting between them. Germline assignment: CDR1 SSHAT and CDR2 FNYEAQ (reference sequence). CDR3 loop: CASSLGTPGANVLTF. The DNA for the CDR3 is TGTGCCAGCAGCCTAGGGACACCTGGGGCCAACGTCCTGACTTTC.

The V and J genes are TRBV7-6 and TRBJ2-1, with 7 positions matching TRBD1. J was trimmed by 7 bases and V by 1 base; bases with no gene match: 7. The CDR3 has 15 residues. Germline values: CDR1 SGHVS, CDR2 FNYEAQ. CDR3 sequence (DNA): TGTGCCAGCAGCTTAGTAGGGGGCGCGAGTAATGAGCAGTTCTTC. Translating gives CASSLVGGASNEQFF.

The rearrangement joins TRBV5-1 to TRBJ2-7, with D possibly being TRBD1 (6 bases). Trimming removed 5 bases from V and 5 bases from J, with 20 bases in between. CDR3 length: 15 amino acids. The germline CDR1 and CDR2 sequences are SGHRS and YFSETQ. The DNA for the CDR3 is TGCGCCAGCAGGAGTCAGGGGATGGGTCTCGACGAGCAGTACTTC. This encodes CASRSQGMGLDEQYF.

This clonotype was seen a handful of times. This sequence joins TRBV9 and TRBJ1-1, with a possible D match to TRBD1 (6 bases). Germline V CDR1 and CDR2: SGDLS, YYNGEE. The CDR3 covers 14 residues. Trimming removed 3 bases at V and 4 bases at J, with 13 bases between. This CDR3 is CASSAEGDGTEAFF. In DNA form, the CDR3 reads TGTGCCAGCAGCGCCGAGGGGGATGGCACTGAAGCTTTCTTT. The whole variable domain, remainder taken from reference TRBV9 and TRBJ1-1, is DSGVTQTPKHLITATGQRVTLRCSPRSGDLSVYWYQQSLDQGLQFLIQYYNGEERAKGNILERFSAQQFPDLHSELNLSSLELGDSALYFCASSAEGDGTEAFFGQGTRLTVV.

The chain employs TRBV2 and TRBJ1-5; D remains unclear. CDR3 length: 12 residues. Germline V CDR1 and CDR2: SNHLY, FYNNEI. V was pared by 5 bases and J by 11 bases, with 13 bases between. CDR3 residues: CASSWTESAQHF. In DNA, the CDR3 is TGTGCCAGCAGTTGGACTGAATCGGCCCAGCATTTT.

This clonotype occurred a few times. The chain recombines TRBV3-1 with TRBJ2-1; TRBD2 is a possible D gene (6 bases). Germline loops: CDR1 LGHDT, CDR2 YNNKEL (reference sequence). CDR3 length: 14 amino acids. V lost 4 bases and J 8 bases, leaving 15 bases between the germline ends. In DNA, the CDR3 is TGTGCCAGCAGCCCAGACGGGGGACGGGATGAGCAGTTCTTC. Protein product: CASSPDGGRDEQFF.

This clonotype came up a few times. The gene calls are TRBV12-3 or TRBV12-4 and TRBJ1-2; the match to TRBD1 covers 11 bases. This CDR3 is built from 15 residues. After removal of 3 bases from V and 2 bases from J, the junction contained 2 bases not matched to a gene. The CDR3 DNA reads TGTGCCAGCAGTTTCCGGGACAGGGGGAACTATGGCTACACCTTC. Translating gives CASSFRDRGNYGYTF.

This clonotype was seen a few times. This chain connects TRBV5-8 to TRBJ2-3; TRBD1 aligns across 7 bases. V lost 6 bases and J lost 5; bases outside the gene matches: 9. The CDR3 is made up of 14 amino acids. The V gene's germline CDR1 is SGHTS and CDR2 YDEGEE. CDR3 DNA: TGTGCCAGCACCCCGGGACAGACATTAGATACGCAGTATTTT. This translates into CASTPGQTLDTQYF.

This clonotype was observed a few times. The rearrangement uses TRBV30 and TRBJ2-1; 8 nucleotides agree with TRBD2. The CDR3 spans 14 residues. The ends lost 5 bases at V and 3 bases at J; junction bases unmatched: 6. Germline CDR1 GTSNPN, CDR2 SVGIG (reference sequence). CDR3 in amino acids: CAWALAGRYNEQFF. The DNA for the CDR3 is TGTGCCTGGGCCTTAGCGGGACGCTACAATGAGCAGTTCTTC.

This clonotype has a handful of counts. The chain recombines TRBV6-1 with TRBJ2-3, with TRBD2 matching over 10 bases. J was trimmed by 3 bases and V by 8 bases; bases with no gene match: 5. Germline assignment: CDR1 MNHNS and CDR2 SASEGT. The CDR3 totals 14 residues. The CDR3 loop is CASRFSGGTDTQYF. The CDR3 DNA reads TGTGCCAGCCGGTTTAGCGGGGGGACAGATACGCAGTATTTT.